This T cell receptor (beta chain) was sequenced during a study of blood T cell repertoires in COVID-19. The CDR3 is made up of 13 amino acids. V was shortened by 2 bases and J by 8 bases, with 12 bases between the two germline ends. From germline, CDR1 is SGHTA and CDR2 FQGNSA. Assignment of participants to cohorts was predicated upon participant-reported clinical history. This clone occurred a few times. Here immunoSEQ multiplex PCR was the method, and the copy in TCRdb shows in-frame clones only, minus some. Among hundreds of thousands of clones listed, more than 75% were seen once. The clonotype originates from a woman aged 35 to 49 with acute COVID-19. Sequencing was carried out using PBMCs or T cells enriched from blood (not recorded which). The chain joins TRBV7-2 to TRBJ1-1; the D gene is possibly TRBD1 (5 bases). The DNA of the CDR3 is TGTGCCAGCAGCTTAAGAAGGGGAATAGAAGCTTTCTTT. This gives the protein CASSLRRGIEAFF.